This TCR beta chain was profiled in a study of shared clonotypes between healthy human individuals. General study points: Lower generation probabilities were found for non-shared clonotypes than for those shared by all four donors.

Generated by immunoSEQ multiplex PCR, the TCRdb table keeps only in-frame clones and is missing some. Of about 2.3 million clones in the sample, roughly 90% are singletons; the top ten hold 0.37%. The V gene's germline CDR1 is SGDLS and CDR2 YYNGEE. The CDR3 sequence is 19 residues long. V lost 0 bases and J lost 0; bases outside the gene matches: 14. Remarks on this clone: Its specificity is unknown.

The receptor comes from a man aged 18-30 years in good health. Some clones in this sample may be carry-over from other donors' samples. The chain combines TRBV9 with TRBJ2-7; 8 positions agree with TRBD2. The sequencing sample was made of naive CD4+ T cells from PBMCs. Indicated subset: CD45RA+ positively selected. In DNA form, the CDR3 reads TGTGCCAGCAGCGTAGGAGGGACTTTTACTAGCGGAAGCTCCTACGAGCAGTACTTC. It specifies CASSVGGTFTSGSSYEQYF.